This T cell receptor beta chain was obtained from a study of blood T cells in healthy people across ages (dated by TCRdb to about 2015). Context from the whole study: Template switching captured roughly one uniquely barcoded TCR beta cDNA molecule per two T cells in model experiments. To track age-related changes in TCR beta repertoire diversity, the study relied on deep sequencing normalized with unique cDNA molecular identifiers. The donors were split into four age groups: young (average about 15 years), middle-aged (nearly 40), aged (about 62) and long-lived (approximately 80). To avoid experimental bias, donors of different ages were distributed randomly across sequencing lanes. For two donors (one aged 18 to 30 and one aged 80 or older), the study analyzed two additional independent replicas of 1 million unique cDNA reads from the same blood draw.

V sheds 1 base and J sheds 5 bases, leaving 12 bases between their ends. For CDR1 and CDR2, the germline V gene (reference sequence) lists LNHDA and SQIVND. The CDR3 contains 15 residues, cysteine and phenylalanine counted. Just the 45-base CDR3 DNA is kept, in frame starting at base 1. General study outcomes and caveats: Because the CMV infection status of the donors was unknown, age-related changes in expanded clonotypes may potentially have been confounded. Since profiling was done on bulk unsorted PBMCs, naive and antigen-experienced compartments could not be conclusively compared. Total diversity estimates from one million sequenced T cells were considered lower bounds and underestimates. As age increased, observed TCR beta diversity per million T cells dropped in a roughly linear way, and a significant reduction was already evident by age 40. The percentage of naive T cells measured by flow cytometry correlated strongly with observed TCR beta diversity. Compared with the aged group, more naive CD4+ T cells, fewer expanded clones and increased TCR diversity were shown by the long-lived group, suggesting age selection.

This clonotype came up a few times. Its antigen target is currently unknown. There are no base qualities to consult, and no much larger clone falls within one base. Systemically healthy Caucasian individuals from Russia, over 30 in total and aged roughly 6 to 90 years, were included as donors. About 10 milliliters of peripheral blood were collected from each donor into EDTA-treated Vacutainer tubes. Ficoll-Paque density-gradient centrifugation was used to isolate PBMCs, with at least 6 million per sample. Trizol reagent was used to extract total RNA from PBMCs, with at least 6 micrograms per sample. For every donor, an aliquot of PBMCs went through flow cytometry to measure the percentages of naive CD45RAhigh/CD27high T cells. The library relied on 5' RACE. Sequenced using an Illumina HiSeq 2500. A second PCR of about 6 to 12 cycles was run with a J-beta primer mix and a sample-barcoded 5' primer. A template-switch 5' adaptor carrying 12 random nucleotides introduced a unique molecular identifier onto each TCR beta cDNA molecule. Each sample yielded at least 2.5 million CDR3-containing paired-end reads. All of the RNA was converted into first-strand cDNA using the Mint cDNA synthesis kit, with a TRBC-specific oligonucleotide serving as the primer. Following uracil-DNA glycosylase treatment, a first 18-cycle PCR with universal primers M1SS and BC2_uni_R was performed on all cDNA. Regarding the original processing steps: Each sample was normalized by randomly selecting 1 million high-quality reads, each carrying a distinct molecular identifier. Instead of being binned into consensus sequences, reads that shared molecular identifiers were thrown out. MiTCR, run with a Q25 quality threshold and the strictest error-elimination algorithm, handled CDR3 identification, clonotype clustering and error correction. A nonparametric unseen species model with Euler transformation was used to estimate a lower bound on total TCR beta diversity. In-frame beta chains were kept once TCRdb had trimmed the public reads at Q25 with fastp and called clones with MiXCR. Every entry covers one CDR3 protein and lists the most common genes and DNA from its rows. These V and J calls are TCRdb output, not the study's own analysis. The sample table records 1.5 million to 2 million distinct CDR3 sequences; 49% of these occur just once. Approximately 2% of the sample rests with the top ten.

This clonotype was sampled from a woman in her thirties or forties in good health. The rearranged chain carries TRBV19 and TRBJ2-1; the D element might be TRBD1 or TRBD2, as each aligns at 5 bases. What was sequenced was blood. The nucleotide sequence reads TGTGCCAGTAGTATAGCACGGGGCCGGCACAATGAGCAGTTCTTC. Translated, it reads CASSIARGRHNEQFF.